The 18 T cell receptor beta chains below all came from one sample that was sequenced in a study of CXCR3-negative and CXCR3-positive naive CD8 T cells (dated by TCRdb to the late 2010s). Study-wide conclusions, independent of this receptor: Compared with CXCR3-negative naive cells, CXCR3-positive naive cells had TRB CDR3s with higher hydrophobicity (lower Kidera factor 4), lower energy, and higher strength and volume indices.

No antigens are known for them. Sequencing used a NextSeq 550. The Human TCR Profiling Kit (MiLaboratory) was used to prepare UMI-labeled 5' RACE TRB cDNA libraries. TCRdb reprocessed the reads and provides one entry for every CDR3 protein sequence; no DNA is given. The sample has some 140,000 distinct CDR3 sequences on record. Together, the top ten hold less than 0.55% of the sample. Sequencing input: naive CXCR3+ CD8+ T cells from blood. The meaning of the sample's cell subset or site label: CD45RO-CCR7+CD27+CD95- naive CD8+ T cells expressing CXCR3 (TNR3+). These receptors originate from a human donor in good health. Some clones in this sample may be carry-over from other donors' samples.

The V and J genes are TRBV21-1 and TRBJ1-4; TCRdb designates TRBD1, a call that cannot be tested without DNA. TRBV21-1 is flagged as a pseudogene. The CDR3 extends over 15 amino acids. The CDR3 sequence is CASSKVEGFREKLFF.

The chain has TRBV9 and TRBJ2-7; TCRdb's assignment of TRBD2 cannot be checked, as there is no DNA. The CDR3 is 15 residues long. Germline values: CDR1 SGDLS, CDR2 YYNGEE. CDR3 in amino acids: CASSVGASEIYEQYF.

The CDR3 spells CAWSVGTGYATEAFF. This rearrangement joins TRBV30 to TRBJ1-1; TCRdb's assignment of TRBD1 cannot be checked, as there is no DNA. The CDR3 contains 15 residues. The germline CDR1 and CDR2 sequences are GTSNPN and SVGIG (reference sequence). Filled out from reference TRBV30 and TRBJ1-1, the complete variable domain reads SQTIHQWPATLVQPVGSPLSLECTVEGTSNPNLYWYRQAAGRGLQLLFYSVGIGQISSEVPQNLSASRPQDRQFILSSKKLLLSDSGFYLCAWSVGTGYATEAFFGQGTRLTVV.

The rearrangement links TRBV7-6 to TRBJ2-7; TCRdb's D gene call, TRBD1, goes unchecked for lack of DNA. Germline CDR1 and CDR2: SGHVS and FNYEAQ. CDR3 length: 15 residues. The CDR3 region is CASSLVGGGPNEQYF.

The rearrangement uses TRBV2 and TRBJ2-7; TCRdb gives TRBD1 as the D gene, but with no DNA this cannot be confirmed. The germline V gene has CDR1 SNHLY and CDR2 FYNNEI. The length of the CDR3 is 13 residues. CDR3 loop: CASSDPPGYEQYF. Variable domain in full (rest from reference TRBV2 and TRBJ2-7): EPEVTQTPSHQVTQMGQEVILRCVPISNHLYFYWYRQILGQKVEFLVSFYNNEISEKSEIFDDQFSVERPDGSNFTLKIRSTKLEDSAMYFCASSDPPGYEQYFGPGTRLTVT.

The gene calls are TRBV7-9 and TRBJ2-1; no DNA is available, so the TRBD2 call from TCRdb remains unchecked. In germline, CDR1 is SEHNR, CDR2 FQNEAQ (reference sequence). The CDR3 has 13 residues. The CDR3 reads CASSQTSYNEQFF.

This sequence joins TRBV27 and TRBJ1-1; TCRdb's assignment of TRBD1 cannot be checked, as there is no DNA. This CDR3 has 15 residues. Germline values: CDR1 MNHEY, CDR2 SMNVEV (reference sequence). CDR3 amino acids: CASSLEGTGGTEAFF.

This chain uses TRBV10-1 with TRBJ1-5. The CDR3 has 13 amino acids. CDR1 WNHNN and CDR2 SYGVQD come from the germline V gene (reference sequence). The CDR3 sequence: CASSETSTQPQHF.

The V gene is TRBV20-1, the J gene TRBJ2-3; TCRdb picks TRBD2, but there is no DNA to check that call. CDR3 length: 15 amino acids. Germline CDR1 reads DFQATT; CDR2 reads SNEGSKA (reference sequence). CDR3 protein: CSANGLALSGDTQYF.

The rearrangement uses TRBV20-1 and TRBJ1-1; TCRdb's D gene call, TRBD1, goes unchecked for lack of DNA. CDR1 is DFQATT, CDR2 SNEGSKA, per germline (reference sequence). The CDR3 spans 15 residues. The CDR3: CSARDLDRVNTEAFF.

V usage is TRBV9 and J usage is TRBJ2-3; as DNA is missing, the TRBD1 call by TCRdb cannot be tested. The CDR3 extends over 13 amino acids. CDR1 and CDR2 (germline): SGDLS, YYNGEE. CDR3: CARGGQGWDTQYF.

The chain employs TRBV6-5 and TRBJ2-3; lacking DNA, the TRBD2 call made by TCRdb goes unchecked. CDR1 and CDR2 (germline): MNHEY, SVGAGI. CDR3 size: 16 residues. This CDR3 is CASSYSKVRFPDTQYF.

The V gene is TRBV15, the J gene TRBJ2-7; TCRdb names TRBD2, which stays unverified in the absence of DNA. Germline V gene data show CDR1 as LNHNV and CDR2 as YYDKDF (reference sequence). The CDR3 is 14 amino acids. The CDR3 here is CATSITRADETQYF.

The J gene is TRBJ2-1, the V gene TRBV5-1; without DNA, the TCRdb call of TRBD2 cannot be checked. Germline CDR1 is SGHRS and CDR2 is YFSETQ. The CDR3 has 15 amino acids. The CDR3 is CASSLRTSGYNEQFF.

The chain is built from TRBV6-6 and TRBJ2-7; TCRdb gives TRBD1 as the D gene, but with no DNA this cannot be confirmed. The germline V gene encodes CDR1 MNHNY and CDR2 SVGAGI (reference sequence). This CDR3 comprises 16 residues. The CDR3 loop reads CASRLTGTGLTYEQYF.

The chain joins TRBV12-3 or TRBV12-4 to TRBJ1-1. This CDR3 is 13 amino acids long. This CDR3 reads CASSFPGDPEAFF.

The chain uses TRBV12-3 or TRBV12-4 and TRBJ2-1; absent DNA, TCRdb's TRBD1 call cannot be checked. CDR3 size: 15 residues. The CDR3 loop is CASSPAGQGNNEQFF.

The rearrangement uses TRBV9 and TRBJ1-1; absent DNA, TCRdb's TRBD1 call cannot be checked. Germline V gene lookup returns CDR1 SGDLS and CDR2 YYNGEE. The CDR3 consists of 15 residues. CDR3 amino acids: CASSVARQGASEAFF.